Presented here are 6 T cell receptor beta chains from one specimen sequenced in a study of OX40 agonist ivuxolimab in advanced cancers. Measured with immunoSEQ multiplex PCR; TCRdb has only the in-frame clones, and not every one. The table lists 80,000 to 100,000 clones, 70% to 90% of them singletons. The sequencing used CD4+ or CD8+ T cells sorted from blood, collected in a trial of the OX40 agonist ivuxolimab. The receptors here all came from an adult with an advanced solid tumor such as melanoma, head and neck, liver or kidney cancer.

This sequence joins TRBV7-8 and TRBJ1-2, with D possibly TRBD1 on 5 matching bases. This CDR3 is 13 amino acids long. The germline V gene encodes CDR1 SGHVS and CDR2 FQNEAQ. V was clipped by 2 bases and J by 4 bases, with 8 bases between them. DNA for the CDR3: TGTGCCAGCAGCTTACCTGGGACCTATGGCTACACCTTC. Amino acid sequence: CASSLPGTYGYTF.

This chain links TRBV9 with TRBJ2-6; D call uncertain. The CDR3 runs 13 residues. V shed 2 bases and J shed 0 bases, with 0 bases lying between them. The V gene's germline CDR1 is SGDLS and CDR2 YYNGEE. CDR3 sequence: CASSVSGANVLTF. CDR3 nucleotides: TGTGCCAGCAGCGTCTCTGGGGCCAACGTCCTGACTTTC.

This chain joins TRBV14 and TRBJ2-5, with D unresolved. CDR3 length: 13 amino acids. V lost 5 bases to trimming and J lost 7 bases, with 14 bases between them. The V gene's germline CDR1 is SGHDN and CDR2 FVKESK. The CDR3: CASSSKGGGTQYF. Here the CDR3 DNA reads TGTGCCAGCAGCTCCAAGGGCGGTGGGACCCAGTACTTC.

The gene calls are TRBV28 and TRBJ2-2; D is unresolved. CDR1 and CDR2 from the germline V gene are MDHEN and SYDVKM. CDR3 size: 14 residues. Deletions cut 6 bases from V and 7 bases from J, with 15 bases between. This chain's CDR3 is CASRPTGRDGELFF. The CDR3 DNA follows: TGTGCCAGCAGACCAACCGGACGCGACGGGGAGCTGTTTTTT. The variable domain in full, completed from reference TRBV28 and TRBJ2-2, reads DVKVTQSSRYLVKRTGEKVFLECVQDMDHENMFWYRQDPGLGLRLIYFSYDVKMKEKGDIPEGYSVSREKKERFSLILESASTNQTSMYLCASRPTGRDGELFFGEGSRLTVL.

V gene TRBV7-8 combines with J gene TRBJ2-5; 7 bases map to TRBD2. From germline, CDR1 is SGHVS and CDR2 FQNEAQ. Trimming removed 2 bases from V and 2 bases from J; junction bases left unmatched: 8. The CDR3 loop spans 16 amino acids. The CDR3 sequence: CASSLPGLGRQETQYF. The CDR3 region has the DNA TGTGCCAGCAGCTTACCAGGACTAGGCCGACAAGAGACCCAGTACTTC.

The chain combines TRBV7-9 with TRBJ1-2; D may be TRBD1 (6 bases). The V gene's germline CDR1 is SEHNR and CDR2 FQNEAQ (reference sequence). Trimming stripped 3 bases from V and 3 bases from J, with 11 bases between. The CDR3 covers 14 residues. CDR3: CASSFLGAHYGYTF. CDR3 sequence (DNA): TGTGCCAGCAGCTTTCTGGGGGCGCACTATGGCTACACCTTC. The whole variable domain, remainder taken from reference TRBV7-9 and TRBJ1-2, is DTGVSQNPRHKITKRGQNVTFRCDPISEHNRLYWYRQTLGQGPEFLTYFQNEAQLEKSRLLSDRFSAERPKGSFSTLEIQRTEQGDSAMYLCASSFLGAHYGYTFGSGTRLTVV.